This T cell receptor beta chain was retrieved from a study of vaccination effects on CD4 cells after COVID-19. Ahead of sequencing, the ViraFEST assay grew antigen-specific CD4+ T cells using viral peptide pools. CD4+ T cells were isolated after less than 13 days of culture. Everyone in the study got two shots of either the BNT162b2 or mRNA-1273 vaccine. Using immunoSEQ multiplex PCR, the repertoire was profiled, and TCRdb retains in-frame clones only, with some absent. The sample includes some 15,000 clones, almost 70% of them seen just once. This clone has a single count. Its antigen remains unidentified. Study-wide points: Clones induced by infection and by vaccine showed marked clonal contraction late after vaccination.

Germline CDR1 ENHRY, CDR2 SYGVKD. Trimming pared 4 bases from V and 7 bases from J, leaving 14 bases between. CDR3 size: 13 residues. This TCR derives from a human donor who received a COVID-19 vaccine. The chain has TRBV10-3 and TRBJ2-7; D assignment may be TRBD1 or TRBD2 (5 bases each). Here the sequenced sample was CD4+ T cells from PBMCs cultured with SARS-CoV-2 spike peptides, taken after COVID-19 vaccination. As DNA, the CDR3 is TGTGCCATCAGTGTGGGGGTACGAGGGGAGCAGTACTTC. Protein product: CAISVGVRGEQYF.